These 25 T cell receptor beta chains were all obtained from the same sample, sequenced in a study of OX40 agonist ivuxolimab in advanced cancers. The method was immunoSEQ multiplex PCR; TCRdb's version includes in-frame clones alone and lacks a portion of them. The table shows 80,000 to 95,000 clones, with 91% occurring only once. Sequenced here: CD4+ or CD8+ T cells sorted from blood, sampled in a trial of the OX40 agonist ivuxolimab. These receptors were taken from an adult with an advanced solid tumor such as melanoma, head and neck, liver or kidney cancer.

V usage is TRBV15 and J usage is TRBJ1-2; TRBD1 agrees at 9 bases. The CDR3 extends over 18 amino acids. Losses at the gene ends were 4 bases for V and 4 bases for J; bases not matched to a gene: 16. In germline, CDR1 is LNHNV, CDR2 YYDKDF (reference sequence). CDR3 nucleotide sequence: TGTGCCACCAGCATATCGAGCCCTACAGGGGGCTTCAGCTATGGCTACACCTTC. This sequence encodes CATSISSPTGGFSYGYTF.

The V and J genes are TRBV27 and TRBJ1-1, with unresolved D. V gave up 6 bases and J gave up 0 bases, with 5 bases separating them. Looked up from germline, CDR1 is MNHEY and CDR2 is SMNVEV (reference sequence). CDR3 length: 12 amino acids. The CDR3 sequence is CASSGMNTEAFF. CDR3 nucleotides: TGTGCCAGCAGCGGGATGAACACTGAAGCTTTCTTT.

V gene TRBV6-5 combines with J gene TRBJ2-3; a possible D gene is TRBD2 (5 bases). Germline CDR1 reads MNHEY; CDR2 reads SVGAGI. Trimming took off 4 bases at V and 4 bases at J, with 12 bases between the two ends. The CDR3 has 14 amino acids. CDR3 amino acids: CASSFSASSDTQYF. Here the CDR3 DNA reads TGTGCCAGCAGTTTTTCGGCTAGCTCAGATACGCAGTATTTT.

The rearrangement uses TRBV5-4 and TRBJ1-1; D is uncertain. Germline lookup yields CDR1 SGHNT and CDR2 YYREEE (reference sequence). The CDR3 consists of 13 residues. With 5 bases removed from V and 1 base from J, the gap between germline ends came to 9 bases. The CDR3 DNA reads as TGTGCCAGCAGTTACGACAAGAACACTGAAGCTTTCTTT. Protein sequence: CASSYDKNTEAFF.

The chain links TRBV7-9 to TRBJ2-5; no firm D call. Trimming took off 5 bases at V and 4 bases at J, with 14 bases between the two ends. The CDR3 covers 14 residues. CDR1 is SEHNR, CDR2 FQNEAQ, per germline (reference sequence). The CDR3 region has the DNA TGTGCCAGCAGCCCTAAGACCCACCGAGAGACCCAGTACTTC. This translates into CASSPKTHRETQYF. The whole variable domain, remainder taken from reference TRBV7-9 and TRBJ2-5, is DTGVSQNPRHKITKRGQNVTFRCDPISEHNRLYWYRQTLGQGPEFLTYFQNEAQLEKSRLLSDRFSAERPKGSFSTLEIQRTEQGDSAMYLCASSPKTHRETQYFGPGTRLLVL.

V and J are TRBV7-9 and TRBJ2-7; 10 nucleotides match TRBD2. The germline V gene has CDR1 SEHNR and CDR2 FQNEAQ (reference sequence). The CDR3 is made up of 16 amino acids. J was trimmed by 3 bases and V by 4 bases; bases with no gene match: 9. The DNA of the CDR3 is TGTGCCAGCAGCTCCCCCTCGGCTAGCGGGAGCTACGAGCAGTACTTC. Amino acid sequence: CASSSPSASGSYEQYF.

The rearrangement uses TRBV5-4 and TRBJ2-1; the match to TRBD2 covers 15 bases. With 3 bases clipped from V and 8 bases from J, the junction kept 6 bases outside the gene matches. This CDR3 comprises 16 residues. Germline-derived CDR1 and CDR2 are SGHNT and YYREEE (reference sequence). CDR3 amino acids: CASSSRTSGRADEQFF. CDR3 nucleotide sequence: TGTGCCAGCAGCTCAAGGACTAGCGGGAGGGCCGATGAGCAGTTCTTC. Full variable domain (outside the CDR3, taken from reference TRBV5-4 and TRBJ2-1): ETGVTQSPTHLIKTRGQQVTLRCSSQSGHNTVSWYQQALGQGPQFIFQYYREEENGRGNFPPRFSGLQFPNYSSELNVNALELDDSALYLCASSSRTSGRADEQFFGPGTRLTVL.

The CDR3 region has the DNA TGTGCCAGCAGTCGAACTAGCGGGGAGAACAATGAGCAGTTCTTC. Protein: CASSRTSGENNEQFF. The rearrangement uses TRBV7-9 and TRBJ2-1; 10 bases agree with TRBD2. The germline V gene encodes CDR1 SEHNR and CDR2 FQNEAQ (reference sequence). V lost 6 bases, J lost 5 bases, and 7 bases stayed unmatched. There are 15 residues in the CDR3.

The chain uses TRBV11-3 and TRBJ2-7; TRBD2 agrees at 7 bases. The ends lost 3 bases at V and 5 bases at J; junction bases unmatched: 10. Per the germline V gene, CDR1 is SGHNT and CDR2 is YENEEA. The CDR3 has 15 residues. CDR3 sequence (DNA): TGTGCCAGCAGCTTGCCTAGCGGACCTCCCCACGAGCAGTACTTC. It encodes CASSLPSGPPHEQYF.

V gene TRBV2 combines with J gene TRBJ2-7, with TRBD2 matching 11 bases. CDR1 is SNHLY and CDR2 is FYNNEI in the germline V gene. The length of the CDR3 is 15 residues. The trim removed 2 bases at V and 9 bases at J, leaving 9 bases unmatched. CDR3 sequence (DNA): TGTGCCAGCAGTGAAAGGCGTCTAGCGGGAGGTCGGCAGTACTTC. Its protein is CASSERRLAGGRQYF.

The chain recombines TRBV27 with TRBJ1-1, with D tentatively TRBD1 (5 bases). The CDR3 length is 14 residues. V was clipped by 5 bases and J by 6 bases, with 16 bases between them. Germline V gene data show CDR1 as MNHEY and CDR2 as SMNVEV (reference sequence). CDR3 bases: TGTGCCAGCAGTCCACTACGGGGGAGCGCTGAAGCTTTCTTT. Protein: CASSPLRGSAEAFF.

The table lists this clone with a few counts. This chain joins TRBV5-1 and TRBJ1-3; D might be TRBD1 (5 bases). Germline V CDR1 and CDR2: SGHRS, YFSETQ. The CDR3 runs 16 residues. The V and J ends lost 0 bases and 5 bases respectively, with 15 bases between them. CDR3 bases: TGCGCCAGCAGCTTGGCGCCCCGGGGGAACAGAAACACCATATATTTT. This codes for CASSLAPRGNRNTIYF.

The V gene is TRBV10-1, the J gene TRBJ2-3, with 8 bases matching TRBD2. V dropped 10 bases and J dropped 1; count of bases not matched to a gene: 4. This CDR3 comprises 13 residues. CDR1 and CDR2 (germline): WNHNN, SYGVQD (reference sequence). This chain's CDR3 is CATQAGGTDTQYF. CDR3 bases: TGCGCCACCCAAGCGGGGGGCACAGATACGCAGTATTTT.

The chain is built from TRBV29-1 and TRBJ2-3; 7 bases are shared with TRBD2. The CDR3 is 13 amino acids. CDR1 is SQVTM, CDR2 ANQGSEA, per germline. J gave up 0 bases and V 6 bases, and 3 bases lay outside the gene matches. The CDR3, as DNA: TGCAGCGTATTGGGGGGGAGCACAGATACGCAGTATTTT. Encoded protein: CSVLGGSTDTQYF.

This clone was detected only once. The chain joins TRBV6-5 to TRBJ1-2, with D uncertain. Trimming pared 4 bases from V and 5 bases from J, leaving 20 bases between. This CDR3 has 16 residues. Germline V CDR1 and CDR2: MNHEY, SVGAGI. CDR3 in DNA: TGTGCCAGCAGTTCCTCCGGGATCTGGGTGGGGTATGGCTACACCTTC. This encodes CASSSSGIWVGYGYTF.

The chain has TRBV7-9 and TRBJ2-1, with D tentatively TRBD2 (6 bases). Germline V gene sequence: CDR1 SEHNR, CDR2 FQNEAQ (reference sequence). This CDR3 is 15 amino acids long. V was shortened by 4 bases and J by 5 bases, with 15 bases between the two germline ends. For the CDR3, the DNA is TGTGCCAGCAGCTACCTGGGACTTCAGGACAATGAGCAGTTCTTC. It translates to CASSYLGLQDNEQFF.

This sequence joins TRBV4-1 and TRBJ2-7; D uncertain. The germline gives CDR1 MGHRA, CDR2 YSYEKL. The V gene lost 1 base and the J gene lost 0 bases, with 7 bases spanning the gap. The CDR3 runs to 14 residues. The CDR3 is CASSQGYSSYEQYF. DNA of the CDR3: TGCGCCAGCAGCCAAGGATACAGCTCCTACGAGCAGTACTTC.

The table lists this clone with a few counts. One end of the junction is discordant with germline, which a read error may explain. The genes are TRBV6-1 and TRBJ1-1; no reliable D call. The CDR3 sequence is 9 residues long. The germline gives CDR1 MNHNS, CDR2 SASEGT. As DNA, the CDR3 is TGTGCCAGCAGTGAAGCGCCGGCATTT. Residues: CASSEAPAF.

The chain couples TRBV5-8 to TRBJ1-2; no definite D call. The germline V gene encodes CDR1 SGHTS and CDR2 YDEGEE. This CDR3 spans 17 amino acids. V was pared by 5 bases and J by 1 base, with 21 bases between. CDR3 residues: CASSLGKVARGNYGYTF. The CDR3 region has the DNA TGTGCCAGCAGTTTAGGGAAGGTCGCCCGGGGTAACTATGGCTACACCTTC.

The chain carries TRBV6-1 and TRBJ1-4; TRBD1 matches at 11 bases. CDR1 is MNHNS, CDR2 SASEGT, per germline. J gave up 7 bases and V 1 base, and 5 bases lay outside the gene matches. The CDR3 is made up of 16 amino acids. The CDR3 loop reads CASSEEGGTGGEKLFF. In DNA, the CDR3 is TGTGCCAGCAGTGAAGAGGGTGGGACAGGGGGTGAAAAACTGTTTTTT.

The rearrangement links TRBV9 to TRBJ2-2, with TRBD1 as a possible D gene (6 bases). The CDR3 spans 18 residues. Trimming removed 2 bases from V and 4 bases from J, with 21 bases in between. Germline CDR1 and CDR2: SGDLS and YYNGEE. The CDR3 nucleotides read TGTGCCAGCAGCGTTGAAGCACAGGGAATAGGAAGCACCGGGGAGCTGTTTTTT. It specifies CASSVEAQGIGSTGELFF.

The chain recombines TRBV6-1 with TRBJ2-7; 10 bases map to TRBD2. V dropped 5 bases and J dropped 6; count of bases not matched to a gene: 7. The CDR3 totals 14 residues. Looked up from germline, CDR1 is MNHNS and CDR2 is SASEGT. CDR3 nucleotides: TGTGCCAGCAGTTCTAGCGGGAGTGGTTCCGAGCAGTACTTC. Amino acids: CASSSSGSGSEQYF.

J is TRBJ2-7 and V is TRBV4-2, with TRBD2 as a possible D gene (5 bases). The length of the CDR3 is 16 residues. The germline V and J ends were trimmed by 0 bases and 1 base, with 13 bases remaining between them. In germline, CDR1 is LGHNA, CDR2 YNFKEQ. CDR3 loop: CASSQDRETPSYEQYF. CDR3 sequence (DNA): TGTGCCAGCAGCCAAGATAGGGAGACTCCTTCCTACGAGCAGTACTTC.

The rearrangement links TRBV6-5 to TRBJ1-1; TRBD1 agrees at 12 bases. The V segment lost 4 bases and the J segment 11 bases; nucleotides outside the gene matches: 5. Germline V gives CDR1 MNHEY, CDR2 SVGAGI. This CDR3 has 13 residues. CDR3 in DNA: TGTGCCAGCAGTTCGGGGACAGGGGGCGACGCTTTCTTT. Its translation is CASSSGTGGDAFF.

V usage is TRBV9 and J usage is TRBJ2-1, with 7 bases aligning to TRBD2. This CDR3 spans 14 amino acids. CDR1 is SGDLS and CDR2 is YYNGEE in the germline V gene. The junction had 4 bases not matched to a gene; V was cut back by 0 bases and J by 7 bases. This CDR3 is CASSVASGGNEQFF. DNA for the CDR3: TGTGCCAGCAGCGTAGCTAGCGGAGGGAATGAGCAGTTCTTC.